Sequencing of this TCR beta chain was carried out in a study of CD8+CD57+ T cells in acquired aplastic anemia. Genomic DNA was employed as the template in profiling TCR beta VDJ and CDR3. TCRdb re-called the reads through MiXCR, storing one row per CDR3 protein. Of about 150,000 distinct CDR3 sequences in the sample, around half were seen once. Before being chosen for sequencing, patients had shown CD8+CD57+ cell expansion by flow cytometry. Severe acquired aplastic anemia was present in all patients. This TCR was recovered from a human donor with aplastic anemia. Sequencing was performed on sorted CD4+, CD8+, or CD8+CD57+ T cells (not recorded which) from PBMCs.

CDR3 residues: CATSGGHTQYF. The CDR3 DNA follows: TGTGCCACCAGTGGAGGACATACGCAGTATTTT. V usage is TRBV24-1 and J usage is TRBJ2-3; D gene unclear. The CDR3 runs to 11 residues. The germline gives CDR1 KGHDR, CDR2 SFDVKD. The V end lost 5 bases, the J end lost 7 bases, and 6 bases lay between the germline ends.